The next 2 T cell receptor beta chains were all read from a single sample in a study of OX40 agonist ivuxolimab in advanced cancers. The assay was immunoSEQ multiplex PCR, and TCRdb's table has in-frame clones only and misses some. This table has approximately 30,000 clones, around four fifths appearing once. The specimen comprised CD4+ or CD8+ T cells sorted from blood, sampled in a trial of the OX40 agonist ivuxolimab. The receptors derive from an adult with an advanced solid tumor such as melanoma, head and neck, liver or kidney cancer.

This chain connects TRBV7-7 to TRBJ2-5, with D perhaps being TRBD1 or TRBD2 (5 bases each). CDR3 length equals 16 residues. Looked up from germline, CDR1 is SSHAT and CDR2 is FNYEAQ (reference sequence). V was shortened by 4 bases and J by 1 base, with 16 bases between the two germline ends. CDR3 amino acids: CASSYFEGFSQETQYF. Here the CDR3 DNA reads TGTGCCAGCAGCTATTTCGAGGGGTTTAGCCAAGAGACCCAGTACTTC.

This chain connects TRBV11-2 to TRBJ1-4; no reliable D call. Germline CDR1 SGHAT, CDR2 FQNNGV. Trimming removed 5 bases from V and 8 bases from J, with 18 bases in between. This CDR3 comprises 15 residues. CDR3: CASSLLTGMGEKLFF. CDR3 bases: TGTGCCAGCAGCCTCCTGACTGGGATGGGAGAAAAACTGTTTTTT.